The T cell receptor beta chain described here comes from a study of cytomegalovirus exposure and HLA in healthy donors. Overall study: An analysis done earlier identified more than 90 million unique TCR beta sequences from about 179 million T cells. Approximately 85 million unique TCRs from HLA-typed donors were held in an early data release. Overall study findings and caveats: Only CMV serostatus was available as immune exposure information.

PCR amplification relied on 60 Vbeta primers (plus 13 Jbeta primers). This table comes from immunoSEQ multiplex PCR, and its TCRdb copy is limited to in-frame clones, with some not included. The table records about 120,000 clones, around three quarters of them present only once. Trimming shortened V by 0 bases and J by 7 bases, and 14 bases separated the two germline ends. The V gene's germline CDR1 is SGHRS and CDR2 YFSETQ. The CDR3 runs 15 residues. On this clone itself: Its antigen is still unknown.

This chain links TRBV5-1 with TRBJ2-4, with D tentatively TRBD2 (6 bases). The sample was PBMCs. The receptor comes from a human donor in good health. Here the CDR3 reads CASSLGVGSWNIQYF. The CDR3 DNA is TGCGCCAGCAGCTTGGGGGTCGGGAGTTGGAACATTCAGTACTTC. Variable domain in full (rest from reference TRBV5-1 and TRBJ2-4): KAGVTQTPRYLIKTRGQQVTLSCSPISGHRSVSWYQQTPGQGLQFLFEYFSETQRNKGNFPGRFSGRQFSNSRSEMNVSTLELGDSALYLCASSLGVGSWNIQYFGAGTRLSVL.